One and the same sample provided the 21 T cell receptor beta chains below, sequenced in a study of T cells in localized non-small cell lung cancer. Clones were sequenced by immunoSEQ multiplex PCR, and TCRdb holds only the in-frame ones, with some missing. The sample has 20,000 to 30,000 clones, over 70% seen once. Sequencing was performed on peripheral blood, taken before any cancer treatment. The receptors come from a man between 40 and 70 years old with stage III squamous cell lung carcinoma.

The chain employs TRBV28 and TRBJ2-7; 8 nucleotides match TRBD1. The junction had 7 bases not matched to a gene; V was cut back by 5 bases and J by 4 bases. From germline, CDR1 is MDHEN and CDR2 SYDVKM. The CDR3 contains 14 residues. In nucleotides, the CDR3 is TGTGCCAGCAGTCCCGACAGGGGAAAATACGAGCAGTACTTC. Protein: CASSPDRGKYEQYF. Full variable domain (remainder filled in from reference TRBV28 and TRBJ2-7): DVKVTQSSRYLVKRTGEKVFLECVQDMDHENMFWYRQDPGLGLRLIYFSYDVKMKEKGDIPEGYSVSREKKERFSLILESASTNQTSMYLCASSPDRGKYEQYFGPGTRLTVT.

This chain links TRBV5-1 with TRBJ2-6; no firm D call. The germline gives CDR1 SGHRS, CDR2 YFSETQ. V was trimmed by 0 bases and J by 2 bases, leaving 6 bases between them. CDR3 length: 15 amino acids. DNA for the CDR3: TGCGCCAGCAGCTTGGCCGCACCTGGGGCCAACGTCCTGACTTTC. It specifies CASSLAAPGANVLTF. The entire variable domain, with the rest obtained from reference TRBV5-1 and TRBJ2-6, is as follows: KAGVTQTPRYLIKTRGQQVTLSCSPISGHRSVSWYQQTPGQGLQFLFEYFSETQRNKGNFPGRFSGRQFSNSRSEMNVSTLELGDSALYLCASSLAAPGANVLTFGAGSRLTVL.

This clone was seen a few times. V gene TRBV4-1 combines with J gene TRBJ2-2; 8 positions match TRBD2. Per germline, CDR1 MGHRA and CDR2 YSYEKL. V lost 4 bases to trimming and J lost 1 base; unmatched junction nucleotides: 2. This CDR3 has 15 amino acids. The CDR3 DNA is TGCGCCAGCAGCCGAACTAGCGGGAACACCGGGGAGCTGTTTTTT. Its protein product is CASSRTSGNTGELFF.

This clone was counted between two and nine times. This chain uses TRBV12-5 with TRBJ2-3, with TRBD2 matching over 7 bases. The CDR3 extends over 16 amino acids. Germline assignment: CDR1 LGHNT and CDR2 FRNRAP. With V trimmed by 0 bases and J by 1 base, 4 bases remained unmatched. Written as DNA, the CDR3 is TGTGCTAGTGGTTTGGTTAGCGGGTTACGCACAGATACGCAGTATTTT. Its translation: CASGLVSGLRTDTQYF. Complete variable domain (other parts from reference TRBV12-5 and TRBJ2-3): DARVTQTPRHKVTEMGQEVTMRCQPILGHNTVFWYRQTMMQGLELLAYFRNRAPLDDSGMPKDRFSAEMPDATLATLKIQPSEPRDSAVYFCASGLVSGLRTDTQYFGPGTRLTVL.

This clone was observed once. The gene calls are TRBV7-9 and TRBJ1-1; 10 nucleotides match TRBD1. Trimming cost V 7 bases and J 5 bases; bases outside gene matches: 7. Germline CDR1 is SEHNR and CDR2 is FQNEAQ (reference sequence). The CDR3 spans 14 residues. The CDR3 DNA reads as TGTGCCAGCAACCGACAGGGGGCTAGGACTGAAGCTTTCTTT. It is translated as CASNRQGARTEAFF.

This chain uses TRBV11-3 with TRBJ2-5, with unresolved D. Germline V gives CDR1 SGHNT, CDR2 YENEEA. Trimming took off 1 base at V and 5 bases at J, with 8 bases between the two ends. This CDR3 region has 13 residues. For the CDR3, the DNA is TGTGCCAGCAGCTTAGGGGATAGGGAGACCCAGTACTTC. This encodes CASSLGDRETQYF.

The chain employs TRBV11-2 and TRBJ1-1; TRBD1 aligns across 8 bases. Per the germline V gene, CDR1 is SGHAT and CDR2 is FQNNGV. This CDR3 is built from 16 residues. V was pared by 1 base and J by 6 bases, with 10 bases of the junction left unmatched. The CDR3, as DNA: TGTGCCAGCAGCTTAGGAGGGGACAGGCCTGTCGCTGAAGCTTTCTTT. It translates to CASSLGGDRPVAEAFF.

The chain has TRBV7-8 and TRBJ1-2, with D tentatively TRBD1 (6 bases). CDR1 is SGHVS, CDR2 FQNEAQ, per germline. The CDR3 has 14 amino acids. V was cut by 5 bases and J by 4 bases, with 14 bases left in between. CDR3 sequence reads: CASSMTDSPYGYTF. Here the CDR3 DNA reads TGTGCCAGCAGCATGACGGACAGCCCCTATGGCTACACCTTC.

This clone was counted between two and nine times. Different DNA sequences within this sample yield the same CDR3. The rearrangement links TRBV6-6 to TRBJ1-5; no firm D call. The CDR3 has 12 amino acids. Germline V lookup: CDR1 MNHNY, CDR2 SVGAGI (reference sequence). V shed 0 bases and J shed 5 bases, with 2 bases lying between them. CDR3 nucleotides: TGTGCCAGCAGTTACTCCGATCAGCCCCAGCATTTT. It translates to CASSYSDQPQHF.

The rearrangement uses TRBV15 and TRBJ1-2; the D is unclear. Germline V gene sequence: CDR1 LNHNV, CDR2 YYDKDF (reference sequence). This CDR3 comprises 15 residues. V lost 0 bases and J lost 2, with 10 bases in between. CDR3 residues: CATSRDRGANYGYTF. The CDR3, as DNA: TGTGCCACCAGCAGAGATCGGGGAGCAAACTATGGCTACACCTTC.

The sample holds a few counts of this clone. The chain carries TRBV2 and TRBJ2-5, with 7 nucleotides matching TRBD1. This CDR3 region has 16 residues. Germline trimming cut 10 bases from V and 4 bases from J; bases unmatched to any gene: 18. Germline CDR1 and CDR2: SNHLY and FYNNEI. CDR3 region: CATSTGTESLSETQYF. The CDR3 region has the DNA TGTGCCACCTCCACCGGGACAGAAAGCTTGTCAGAGACCCAGTACTTC.

V is TRBV28 and J is TRBJ1-5; D unresolved. Germline V gene sequence: CDR1 MDHEN, CDR2 SYDVKM. Deletions cut 7 bases from V and 9 bases from J, with 16 bases between. CDR3 length equals 13 residues. CDR3 residues: CASTPGQQSPQHF. CDR3 DNA sequence: TGTGCCAGCACTCCCGGCCAACAGTCGCCCCAGCATTTT.

The chain joins TRBV11-3 to TRBJ2-5; D might be TRBD2 (6 bases). Trimming removed 2 bases at V and 5 bases at J, with 9 bases between. Germline CDR1 SGHNT, CDR2 YENEEA. This CDR3 has 13 amino acids. CDR3 sequence reads: CASSLRAGETQYF. The CDR3 DNA reads TGTGCCAGCAGCTTAAGGGCGGGGGAGACCCAGTACTTC.

This sequence joins TRBV11-1 and TRBJ2-7; 10 bases align to TRBD2. In germline, CDR1 is SGHAT, CDR2 FQDESV (reference sequence). V shed 6 bases and J 1 base; nucleotides not matched to a gene: 0. This CDR3 comprises 13 residues. The CDR3 sequence: CASRLAGSYEQYF. CDR3 nucleotides: TGTGCCAGCAGACTAGCGGGATCCTACGAGCAGTACTTC. Variable domain in full (rest from reference TRBV11-1 and TRBJ2-7): EAEVAQSPRYKITEKSQAVAFWCDPISGHATLYWYRQILGQGPELLVQFQDESVVDDSQLPKDRFSAERLKGVDSTLKIQPAELGDSAMYLCASRLAGSYEQYFGPGTRLTVT.

The rearrangement links TRBV18 to TRBJ1-4; 10 bases agree with TRBD1. V lost 4 bases to trimming and J lost 8 bases; unmatched junction nucleotides: 4. Per the germline V gene, CDR1 is KGHSH and CDR2 is LQKENI. The CDR3 covers 14 residues. The CDR3 reads CASSLGQGNEKLFF. The DNA of the CDR3 is TGTGCCAGCTCACTGGGACAGGGGAACGAAAAACTGTTTTTT.

In nucleotides, the CDR3 is TGTGCCTGCGGGGGTGGGGTAAACAATGAGCAGTTCTTC. Amino acids: CACGGGVNNEQFF. V and J are TRBV30 and TRBJ2-1; D is possibly TRBD2 (6 bases). CDR1 is GTSNPN, CDR2 SVGIG, per germline (reference sequence). This CDR3 has 13 amino acids. The germline V and J ends were trimmed by 6 bases and 5 bases, with 14 bases remaining between them.

The V call is TRBV6-1, the J call TRBJ1-2, with unresolved D. This CDR3 region has 14 residues. Germline CDR1 reads MNHNS; CDR2 reads SASEGT. V lost 2 bases, J lost 7 bases, and 14 bases lay in between. CDR3 protein: CASSEFLGNSGYTF. CDR3 sequence (DNA): TGTGCCAGCAGTGAATTTTTAGGGAATTCTGGCTACACCTTC.

The CDR3 DNA reads as TGTGCCAGTAGTATAATCATTCAGAACACCGGGGAGCTGTTTTTT. Protein: CASSIIIQNTGELFF. The chain has TRBV19 and TRBJ2-2; D is unclear. V was pared by 2 bases and J by 1 base, with 8 bases between. This CDR3 comprises 15 residues. Per germline, CDR1 LNHDA and CDR2 SQIVND (reference sequence).

The CDR3: CASSSRISGNTIYF. The CDR3 bases are TGTGCCAGCAGCTCCAGGATTTCTGGAAACACCATATATTTT. The V and J genes are TRBV5-8 and TRBJ1-3; no firm D call. Germline CDR1 and CDR2: SGHTS and YDEGEE. With 3 bases removed from V and 1 base from J, the gap between germline ends came to 8 bases. This CDR3 has 14 residues.

This chain connects TRBV5-6 to TRBJ1-1; D possibly corresponds to TRBD1 (6 bases). Trimming pared 4 bases from V and 5 bases from J, leaving 12 bases between. CDR3 size: 13 residues. Germline CDR1 SGHDT, CDR2 YYEEEE. This CDR3 is CASSLGAGTEAFF. CDR3 coding DNA: TGTGCCAGCAGCCTGGGGGCAGGAACTGAAGCTTTCTTT.

This sequence joins TRBV6-6 and TRBJ2-5; D perhaps matches TRBD1 (5 bases). This CDR3 has 14 amino acids. V dropped 5 bases and J dropped 1 base, with 11 bases sitting between them. The germline gives CDR1 MNHNY, CDR2 SVGAGI (reference sequence). The CDR3: CASSPRGSQETQYF. CDR3 DNA sequence: TGTGCCAGCAGTCCAAGGGGATCCCAAGAGACCCAGTACTTC.